This T cell receptor beta chain was captured in a study of T cells in localized non-small cell lung cancer. This clone was recorded once. The antigen is not known. The V end lost 0 bases, the J end lost 2 bases, and 12 bases lay between the germline ends. This CDR3 has 16 amino acids. CDR1 is PRHDT, CDR2 FYEKMQ, per germline (reference sequence). Overall study results and limits: The greatest T cell clonality was found in uninvolved adjacent lung (higher than in tumor). Median approximately 61 top-100 tumor clones were shared with paired adjacent lung. Owing to sequencing of a solitary tumor region, heterogeneity cannot be discounted. Patients showing higher blood T cell density tended to see longer overall survival.

The method was immunoSEQ multiplex PCR; TCRdb's version includes in-frame clones alone and lacks a portion of them. The table has just under 80,000 clones, around 81% seen once. The rearrangement joins TRBV13 to TRBJ2-3, with no clear D. The receptor was isolated from an older female donor with stage I lung adenocarcinoma. Sequences were derived from peripheral blood, sampled before any cancer treatment. In DNA form, the CDR3 reads TGTGCCAGCAGCTTAGGTGTAGATCCCTTCACAGATACGCAGTATTTT. This gives the protein CASSLGVDPFTDTQYF.